This T cell receptor (beta chain) was sequenced during a study of blood T cells in healthy people across ages. For the second PCR, which ran for about 6 to 11 cycles, a sample-barcoded 5' primer and a J-beta primer mix were used. Each CDR3 protein gets one entry after TCRdb re-called the 5' RACE reads with MiXCR. Of under 2 million distinct CDR3 sequences in the sample, approximately 32% are singletons; the top ten hold about 11%. The donors, aged about 6 to 90, were healthy Caucasians from Russia. From germline, CDR1 is SGHVS and CDR2 FQNEAQ. With V trimmed by 8 bases and J by 2 bases, 9 bases remained unmatched. The CDR3 is 15 residues long.

The rearrangement links TRBV7-8 to TRBJ2-1; TRBD2 agrees at 7 bases. The sequenced material came from blood. The sequence was collected from a woman aged 25 to 45 in good health. The CDR3 nucleotides are TGTGCCAGCGCAGGGAGGGTGGGGCCCTACAATGAGCAGTTCTTC. Translation gives CASAGRVGPYNEQFF.